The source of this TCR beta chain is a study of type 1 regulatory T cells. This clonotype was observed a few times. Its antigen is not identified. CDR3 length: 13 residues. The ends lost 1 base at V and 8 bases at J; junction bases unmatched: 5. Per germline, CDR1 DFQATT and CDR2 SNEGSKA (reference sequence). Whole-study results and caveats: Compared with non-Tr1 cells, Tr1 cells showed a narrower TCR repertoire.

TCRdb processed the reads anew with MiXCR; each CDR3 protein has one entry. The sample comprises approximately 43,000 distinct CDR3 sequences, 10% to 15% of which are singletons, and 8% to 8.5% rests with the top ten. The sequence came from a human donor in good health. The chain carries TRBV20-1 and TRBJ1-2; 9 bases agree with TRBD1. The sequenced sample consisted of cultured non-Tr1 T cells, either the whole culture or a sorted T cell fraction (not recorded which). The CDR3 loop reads CSARATGGVGYTF. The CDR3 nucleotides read TGCAGTGCTAGAGCCACAGGGGGCGTCGGCTACACCTTC.